This T cell receptor (beta chain) is from a study of blood T cell repertoires in COVID-19. Study background: Italy, Spain and the United States were the sources of the convalescent and acute COVID-19 samples. Sources were T cells, B-cell-depleted T cells, or PBMCs; the material itself was cDNA or gDNA.

Germline trimming cut 3 bases from V and 12 bases from J; bases unmatched to any gene: 5. Germline CDR1 is LGHDT and CDR2 is YNNKEL (reference sequence). The CDR3 runs 12 residues. Original analysis: By means of reference gene primer amplification, nucleated cell counts were estimated. The data were produced by immunoSEQ multiplex PCR, yet TCRdb's version contains in-frame clones alone and is incomplete. V and J calls and clone size come straight from that table; D and trimming were deduced from the DNA. The repertoire has roughly 330,000 clones, roughly nine tenths of them found once; the top ten carry nearly 6.5%.

This clonotype was sampled from a man younger than 30 who had recovered from COVID-19. Material for sequencing was peripheral blood. The chain employs TRBV3-1 (or the pseudogene TRBV3-2) and TRBJ1-1; the match to TRBD1 covers 9 bases. CDR3 coding DNA: TGTGCCAGCAGCCACCGGACAGGGGATTCTTTCTTT. Translation: CASSHRTGDSFF.